This T cell receptor (beta chain) was identified during a study of human T cells and chemical hapten exposure. Study background: While the approximately 23-week study was under way, patients received diphenylcyclopropenone on the scalp every week. Patch tests containing 0.01% DPC, applied to the upper back, were read at 6 days. Findings and caveats of the study: After DPC sensitization, TCRs above 1 in 1000 frequency showed no change.

Indicated time point: pre-sensitization, week 0. The treatment was: therapeutic diphenylcyclopropenone sensitization with weekly scalp DPC. Alopecia patients between 18 and 70 years old and suitable for DPC were used as donors. Trimming pared 3 bases from V and 1 base from J, leaving 10 bases between. Germline V gene data show CDR1 as SGHDT and CDR2 as YYEEEE. The CDR3 is 14 amino acids. This clonotype was counted many times. Its antigen is undetermined. TCRdb itself ran the RACE reads through MiXCR, one entry per CDR3 protein. The data contain about 40,000 distinct CDR3 sequences, about 10% of them singletons.

The genes are TRBV5-6 and TRBJ1-1; D is undetermined. The clonotype was recovered from a young man with alopecia areata. Some clones in this sample may be carry-over from other donors' samples. This specimen was whole blood, taken in connection with sensitization to the hapten diphenylcyclopropenone (DPC). The DNA of the CDR3 is TGTGCCAGCAGCTACCGCCTCCCGAACACTGAAGCTTTCTTT. This sequence encodes CASSYRLPNTEAFF. Complete variable domain (other parts from reference TRBV5-6 and TRBJ1-1): DAGVTQSPTHLIKTRGQQVTLRCSPKSGHDTVSWYQQALGQGPQFIFQYYEEEERQRGNFPDRFSGHQFPNYSSELNVNALLLGDSALYLCASSYRLPNTEAFFGQGTRLTVV.